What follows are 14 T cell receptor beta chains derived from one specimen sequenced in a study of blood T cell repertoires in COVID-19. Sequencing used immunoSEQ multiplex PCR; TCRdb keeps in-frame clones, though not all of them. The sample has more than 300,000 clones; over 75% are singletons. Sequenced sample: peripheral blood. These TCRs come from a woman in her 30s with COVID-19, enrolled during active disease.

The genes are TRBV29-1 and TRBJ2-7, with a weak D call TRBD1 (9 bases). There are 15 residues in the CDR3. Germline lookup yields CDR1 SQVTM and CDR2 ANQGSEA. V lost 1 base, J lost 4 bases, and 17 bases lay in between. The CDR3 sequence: CSVEVAGQGGYEQYF. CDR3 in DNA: TGCAGCGTTGAAGTAGCGGGACAGGGCGGGTACGAGCAGTACTTC.

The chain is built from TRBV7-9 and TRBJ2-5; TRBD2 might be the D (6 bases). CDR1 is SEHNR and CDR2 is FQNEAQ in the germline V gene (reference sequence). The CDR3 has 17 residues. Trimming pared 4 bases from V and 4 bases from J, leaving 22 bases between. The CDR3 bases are TGTGCCAGCAGCTCGTTAGCGGTCGGGACCTGGGGAGAGACCCAGTACTTC. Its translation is CASSSLAVGTWGETQYF.

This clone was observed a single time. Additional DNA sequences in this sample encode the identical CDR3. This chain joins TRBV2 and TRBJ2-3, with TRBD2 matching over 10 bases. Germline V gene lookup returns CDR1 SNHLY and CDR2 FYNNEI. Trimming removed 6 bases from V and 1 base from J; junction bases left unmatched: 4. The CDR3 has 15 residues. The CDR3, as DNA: TGTGCCAGCAGCCTCCTAGCGGGAGGCACAGATACGCAGTATTTT. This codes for CASSLLAGGTDTQYF.

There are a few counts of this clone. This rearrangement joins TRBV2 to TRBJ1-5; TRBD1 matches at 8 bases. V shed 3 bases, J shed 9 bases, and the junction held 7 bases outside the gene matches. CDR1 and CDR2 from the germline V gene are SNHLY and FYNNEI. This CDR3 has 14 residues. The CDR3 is CASSETGAVGPQHF. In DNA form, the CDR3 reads TGTGCCAGCAGTGAGACAGGGGCTGTAGGGCCCCAGCATTTT.

In DNA, the CDR3 is TGTGCCACCCACCAACAGATTGAAGCTTTCTTT. This codes for CATHQQIEAFF. V gene TRBV2 combines with J gene TRBJ1-1; D is unresolved. Germline-derived CDR1 and CDR2 are SNHLY and FYNNEI. V shed 10 bases and J shed 7 bases, with 13 bases lying between them. This CDR3 is 11 amino acids long.

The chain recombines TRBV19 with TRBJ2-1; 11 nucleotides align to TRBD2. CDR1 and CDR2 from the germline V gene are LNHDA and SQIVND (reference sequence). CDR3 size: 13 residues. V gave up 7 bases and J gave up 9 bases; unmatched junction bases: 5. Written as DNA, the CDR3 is TGTGCCAGTACCATTAGCGGGAGGGGTGAGCAGTTCTTC. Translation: CASTISGRGEQFF.

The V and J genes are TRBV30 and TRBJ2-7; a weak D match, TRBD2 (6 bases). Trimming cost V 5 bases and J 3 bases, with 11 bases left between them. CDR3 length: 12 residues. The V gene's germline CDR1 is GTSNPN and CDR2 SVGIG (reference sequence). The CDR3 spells CAWQGGNYEQYF. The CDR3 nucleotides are TGTGCCTGGCAAGGCGGGAACTACGAGCAGTACTTC.

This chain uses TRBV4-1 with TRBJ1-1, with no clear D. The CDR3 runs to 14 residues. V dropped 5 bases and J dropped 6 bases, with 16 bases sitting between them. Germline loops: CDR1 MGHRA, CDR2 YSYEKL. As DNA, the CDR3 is TGCGCCAGCAGCGAAGTTAACGGGGTGGCTGAAGCTTTCTTT. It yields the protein CASSEVNGVAEAFF.

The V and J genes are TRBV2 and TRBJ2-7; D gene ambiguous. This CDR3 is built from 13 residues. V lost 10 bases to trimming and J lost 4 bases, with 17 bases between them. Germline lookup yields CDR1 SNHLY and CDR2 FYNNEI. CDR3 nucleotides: TGTGCCATCATCGGCGGCTCTTTGTACGAGCAGTACTTC. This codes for CAIIGGSLYEQYF.

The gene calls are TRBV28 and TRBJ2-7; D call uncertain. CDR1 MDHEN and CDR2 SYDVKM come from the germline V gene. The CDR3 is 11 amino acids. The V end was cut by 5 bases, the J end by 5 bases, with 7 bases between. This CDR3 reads CASSINDEQYF. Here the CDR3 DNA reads TGTGCCAGCAGTATAAATGACGAGCAGTACTTC.

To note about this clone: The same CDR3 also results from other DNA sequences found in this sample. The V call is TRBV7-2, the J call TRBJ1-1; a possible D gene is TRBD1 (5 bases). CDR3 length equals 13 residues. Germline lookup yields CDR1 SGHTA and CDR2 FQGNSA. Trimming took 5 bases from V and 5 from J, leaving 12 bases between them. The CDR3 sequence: CASSHPSGTEAFF. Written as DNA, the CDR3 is TGTGCCAGCAGCCATCCGTCAGGGACTGAAGCTTTCTTT.

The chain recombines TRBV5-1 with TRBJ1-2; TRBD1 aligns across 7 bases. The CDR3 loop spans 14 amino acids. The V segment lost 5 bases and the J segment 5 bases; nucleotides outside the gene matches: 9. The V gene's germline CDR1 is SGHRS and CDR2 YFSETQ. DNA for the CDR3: TGCGCCAGCAGTTCTACAGGGGTTGGGTATGGCTACACCTTC. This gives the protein CASSSTGVGYGYTF.

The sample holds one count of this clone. The CDR3 DNA sequence: TGCGCCAGCAGTCAACTCGAGGGACTCTCTGGAAACACCATATATTTT. Its protein is CASSQLEGLSGNTIYF. The V call is TRBV23-1, the J call TRBJ1-3; maybe TRBD1 (5 bases). TRBV23-1 is an open reading frame, and its role is uncertain. This CDR3 comprises 16 residues. Trimming pared 2 bases from V and 0 bases from J, leaving 11 bases between.

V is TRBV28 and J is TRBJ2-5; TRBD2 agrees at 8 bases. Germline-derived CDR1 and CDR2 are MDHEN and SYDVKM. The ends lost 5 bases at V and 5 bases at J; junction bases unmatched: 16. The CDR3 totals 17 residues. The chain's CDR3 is CASSPPKGREVEETQYF. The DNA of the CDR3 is TGTGCCAGCAGTCCCCCAAAGGGGCGGGAGGTAGAGGAGACCCAGTACTTC.